What follows describes a single T cell receptor (beta chain). Its antigen is unidentified. The data belong to a study of OX40 agonist ivuxolimab in advanced cancers. Study-level information: Patients took ivuxolimab, an agonistic anti-OX40 (CD134) antibody.

Profiled with immunoSEQ multiplex PCR; TCRdb holds only in-frame clones, not every one. This table has approximately 13,000 clones, approximately 80% appearing once. Study conclusions and caveats: The average count of expanded clones was higher among CD8+ T cells than among CD4+. Both blood CD4+ and CD8+ T cells showed clonal growth by week 6 at 0.1 to 3.0 mg/kg. Antigen specificity remained undetermined for the expanded peripheral T cells.

V lost 4 bases and J 4 bases, leaving 5 bases between the germline ends. Germline V CDR1 and CDR2: MDHEN, SYDVKM. This CDR3 is built from 11 residues. The source material was CD4+ or CD8+ T cells sorted from blood, sampled in a trial of the OX40 agonist ivuxolimab. This receptor was obtained from an adult with an advanced solid tumor such as melanoma, head and neck, liver or kidney cancer. The rearrangement uses TRBV28 and TRBJ2-7; no clear D gene. CDR3 residues: CASSSSYEQYF. DNA of the CDR3: TGTGCCAGCAGTTCCTCGTACGAGCAGTACTTC.